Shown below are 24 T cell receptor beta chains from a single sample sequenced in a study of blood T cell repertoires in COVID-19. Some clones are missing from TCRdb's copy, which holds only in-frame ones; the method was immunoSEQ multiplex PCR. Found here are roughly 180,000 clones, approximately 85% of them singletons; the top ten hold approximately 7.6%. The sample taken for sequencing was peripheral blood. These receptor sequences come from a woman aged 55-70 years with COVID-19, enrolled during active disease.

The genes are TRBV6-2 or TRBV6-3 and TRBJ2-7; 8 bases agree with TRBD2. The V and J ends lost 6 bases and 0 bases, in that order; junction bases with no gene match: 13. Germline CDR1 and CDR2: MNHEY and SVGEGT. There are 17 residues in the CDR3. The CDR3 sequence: CASSPRRGLGVSYEQYF. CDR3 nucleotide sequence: TGTGCCAGCAGCCCCCGTAGGGGACTAGGAGTCTCCTACGAGCAGTACTTC.

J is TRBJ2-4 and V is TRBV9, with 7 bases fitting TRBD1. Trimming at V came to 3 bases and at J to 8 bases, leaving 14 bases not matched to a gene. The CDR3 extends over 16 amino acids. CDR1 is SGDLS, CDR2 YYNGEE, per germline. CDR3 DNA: TGTGCCAGCAGCGCACACCCGACCCGGCAGGGGGACATTCAGTACTTC. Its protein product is CASSAHPTRQGDIQYF.

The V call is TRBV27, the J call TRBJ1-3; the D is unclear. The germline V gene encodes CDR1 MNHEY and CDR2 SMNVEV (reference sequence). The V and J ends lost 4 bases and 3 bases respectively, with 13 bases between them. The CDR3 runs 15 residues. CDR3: CASSSLGNYGNTIYF. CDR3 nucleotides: TGTGCCAGCAGTTCCCTCGGGAATTATGGAAACACCATATATTTT.

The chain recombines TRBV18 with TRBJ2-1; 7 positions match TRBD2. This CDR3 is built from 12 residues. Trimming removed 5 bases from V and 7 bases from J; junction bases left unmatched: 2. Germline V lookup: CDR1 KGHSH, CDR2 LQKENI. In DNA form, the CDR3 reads TGTGCCAGCTCAGGGGGGGAAAATGAGCAGTTCTTC. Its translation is CASSGGENEQFF.

DNA for the CDR3: TGTGCCTGGAGTGTAAGAGGACTAGCGGGAAACGGGGAGCTGTTTTTT. Protein product: CAWSVRGLAGNGELFF. The V gene is TRBV30, the J gene TRBJ2-2; 12 nucleotides match TRBD2. Germline V lookup: CDR1 GTSNPN, CDR2 SVGIG (reference sequence). Germline trimming cut 0 bases from V and 7 bases from J; bases unmatched to any gene: 6. The CDR3 consists of 16 residues.

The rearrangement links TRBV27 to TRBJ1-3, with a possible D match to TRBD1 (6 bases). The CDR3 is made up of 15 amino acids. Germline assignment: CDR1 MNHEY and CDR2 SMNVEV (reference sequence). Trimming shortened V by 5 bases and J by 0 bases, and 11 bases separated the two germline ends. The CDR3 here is CASSPTGNSGNTIYF. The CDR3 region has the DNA TGTGCCAGCAGTCCGACAGGCAACTCTGGAAACACCATATATTTT.

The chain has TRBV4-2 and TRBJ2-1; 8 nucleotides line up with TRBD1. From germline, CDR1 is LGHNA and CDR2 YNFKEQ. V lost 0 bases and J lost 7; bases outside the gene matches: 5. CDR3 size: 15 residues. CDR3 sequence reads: CASSQESRGPNEQFF. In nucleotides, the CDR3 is TGTGCCAGCAGCCAAGAGTCCAGGGGGCCTAATGAGCAGTTCTTC.

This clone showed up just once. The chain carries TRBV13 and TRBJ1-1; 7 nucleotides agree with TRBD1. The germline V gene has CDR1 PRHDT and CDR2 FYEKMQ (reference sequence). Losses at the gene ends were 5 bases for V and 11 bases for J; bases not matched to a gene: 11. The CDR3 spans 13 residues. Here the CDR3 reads CASSPGQVEGAFF. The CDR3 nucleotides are TGTGCCAGCAGCCCCGGACAGGTAGAGGGGGCTTTCTTT.

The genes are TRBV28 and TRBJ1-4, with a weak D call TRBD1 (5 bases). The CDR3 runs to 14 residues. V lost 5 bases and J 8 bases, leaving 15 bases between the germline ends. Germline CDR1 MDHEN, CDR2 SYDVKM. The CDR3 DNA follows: TGTGCCAGCAGTCTCAGGGTTCGGCGGGAAAAACTGTTTTTT. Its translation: CASSLRVRREKLFF.

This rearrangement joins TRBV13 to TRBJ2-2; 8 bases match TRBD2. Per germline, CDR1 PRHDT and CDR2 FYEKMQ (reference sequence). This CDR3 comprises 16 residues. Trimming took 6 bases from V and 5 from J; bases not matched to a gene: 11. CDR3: CASSHLSAGETGELFF. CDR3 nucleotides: TGTGCCAGCAGTCATCTCTCAGCGGGAGAAACCGGGGAGCTGTTTTTT.

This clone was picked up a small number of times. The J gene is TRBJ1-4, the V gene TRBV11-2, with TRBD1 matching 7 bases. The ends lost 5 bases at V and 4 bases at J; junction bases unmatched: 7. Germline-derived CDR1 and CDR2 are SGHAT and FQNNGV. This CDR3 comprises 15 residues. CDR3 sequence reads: CASSQGTAINEKLFF. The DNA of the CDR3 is TGTGCCAGCAGCCAGGGGACAGCGATTAATGAAAAACTGTTTTTT.

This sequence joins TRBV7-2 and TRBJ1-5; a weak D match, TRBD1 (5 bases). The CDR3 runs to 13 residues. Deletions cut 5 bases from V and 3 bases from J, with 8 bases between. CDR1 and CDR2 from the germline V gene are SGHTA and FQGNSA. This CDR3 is CASSRQFNQPQHF. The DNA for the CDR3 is TGTGCCAGCAGCCGACAGTTCAATCAGCCCCAGCATTTT.

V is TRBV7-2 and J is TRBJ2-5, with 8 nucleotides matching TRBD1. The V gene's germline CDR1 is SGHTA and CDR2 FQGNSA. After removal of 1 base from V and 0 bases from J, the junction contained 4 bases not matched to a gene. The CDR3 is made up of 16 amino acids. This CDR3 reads CASSLGGTGNQETQYF. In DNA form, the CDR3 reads TGTGCCAGCAGCTTAGGCGGGACAGGAAACCAAGAGACCCAGTACTTC.

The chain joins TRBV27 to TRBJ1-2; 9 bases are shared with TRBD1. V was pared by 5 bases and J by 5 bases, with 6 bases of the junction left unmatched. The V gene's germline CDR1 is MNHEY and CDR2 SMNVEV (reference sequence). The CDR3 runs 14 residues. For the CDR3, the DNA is TGTGCCAGCAGTCGTCGGGACAGGGTATATGGCTACACCTTC. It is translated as CASSRRDRVYGYTF.

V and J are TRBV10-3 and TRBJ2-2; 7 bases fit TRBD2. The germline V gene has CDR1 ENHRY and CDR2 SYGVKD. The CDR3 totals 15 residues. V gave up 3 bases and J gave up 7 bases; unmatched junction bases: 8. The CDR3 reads CAISEARGSIGELFF. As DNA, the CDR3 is TGTGCCATCAGTGAAGCTCGCGGGAGTATCGGGGAGCTGTTTTTT.

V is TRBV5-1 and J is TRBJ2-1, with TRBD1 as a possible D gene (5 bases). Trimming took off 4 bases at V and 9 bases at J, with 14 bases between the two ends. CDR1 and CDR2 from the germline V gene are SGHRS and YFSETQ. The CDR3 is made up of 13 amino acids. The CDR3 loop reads CASSPSDTGEQFF. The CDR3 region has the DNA TGCGCCAGCAGCCCAAGTGACACAGGTGAGCAGTTCTTC.

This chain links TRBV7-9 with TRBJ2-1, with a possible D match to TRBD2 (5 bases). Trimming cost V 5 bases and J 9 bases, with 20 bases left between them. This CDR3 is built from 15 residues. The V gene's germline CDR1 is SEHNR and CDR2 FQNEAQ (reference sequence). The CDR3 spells CASSRTPSSSSEQFF. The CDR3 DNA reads TGTGCCAGCAGCCGGACTCCTTCATCATCCTCTGAGCAGTTCTTC.

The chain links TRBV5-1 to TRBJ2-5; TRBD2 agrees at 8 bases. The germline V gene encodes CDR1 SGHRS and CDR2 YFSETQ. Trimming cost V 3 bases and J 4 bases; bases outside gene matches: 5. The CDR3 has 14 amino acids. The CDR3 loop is CASSSGGGSETQYF. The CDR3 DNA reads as TGCGCCAGCAGCTCGGGAGGGGGGTCAGAGACCCAGTACTTC.

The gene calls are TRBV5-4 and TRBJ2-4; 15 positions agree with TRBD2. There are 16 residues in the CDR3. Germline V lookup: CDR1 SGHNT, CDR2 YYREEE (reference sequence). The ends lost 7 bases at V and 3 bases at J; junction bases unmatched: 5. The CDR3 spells CASGTSGGRGKNIQYF. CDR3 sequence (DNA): TGTGCCAGCGGGACTAGCGGGGGGAGGGGCAAAAACATTCAGTACTTC.

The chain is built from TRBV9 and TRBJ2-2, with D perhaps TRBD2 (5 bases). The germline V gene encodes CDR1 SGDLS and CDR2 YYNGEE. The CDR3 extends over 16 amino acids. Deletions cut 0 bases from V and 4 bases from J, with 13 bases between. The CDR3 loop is CASSVGLGRATGELFF. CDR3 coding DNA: TGTGCCAGCAGCGTAGGTTTAGGGCGGGCCACCGGGGAGCTGTTTTTT.

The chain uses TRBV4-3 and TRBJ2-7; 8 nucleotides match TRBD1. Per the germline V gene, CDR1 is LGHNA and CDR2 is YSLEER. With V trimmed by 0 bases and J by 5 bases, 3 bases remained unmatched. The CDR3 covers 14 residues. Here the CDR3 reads CASSQDSDRDEQYF. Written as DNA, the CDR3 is TGCGCCAGCAGCCAAGATTCGGACAGGGACGAGCAGTACTTC.

The CDR3 coding sequence is TGTGCCAGCATCCCGTCGAGGGGCGGGAGTCAGCCCCAGCATTTT. Translated, it gives CASIPSRGGSQPQHF. This chain uses TRBV28 with TRBJ1-5, with D possibly matching TRBD1 (5 bases). V gave up 7 bases and J gave up 6 bases, with 19 bases separating them. The CDR3 covers 15 residues. CDR1 MDHEN and CDR2 SYDVKM come from the germline V gene.

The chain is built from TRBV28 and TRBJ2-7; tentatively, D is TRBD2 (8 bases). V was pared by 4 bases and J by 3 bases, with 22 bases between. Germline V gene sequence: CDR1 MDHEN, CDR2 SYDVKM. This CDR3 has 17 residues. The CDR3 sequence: CASSSPGGDSLFYEQYF. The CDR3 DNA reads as TGTGCCAGCAGTTCGCCCGGGGGGGACAGCCTATTCTACGAGCAGTACTTC.

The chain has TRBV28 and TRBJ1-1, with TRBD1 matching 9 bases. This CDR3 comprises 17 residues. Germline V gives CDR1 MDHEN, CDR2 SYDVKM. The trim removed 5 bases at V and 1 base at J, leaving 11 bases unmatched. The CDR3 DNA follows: TGTGCCAGCAGTGGGAACAGGGGGCGGGGGACGAACACTGAAGCTTTCTTT. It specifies CASSGNRGRGTNTEAFF.